The text below deals with one T cell receptor (beta chain). J gave up 5 bases and V 5 bases, and 10 bases lay outside the gene matches. The CDR3 totals 16 residues. Germline assignment: CDR1 SGHTA and CDR2 FQGNSA. Source study methods: Reference gene primers were amplified, and this amplification served to estimate nucleated cell counts. TCRdb's copy holds only in-frame clones and misses some; the assay was immunoSEQ multiplex PCR. The DNA was the basis for D and trimming; V, J and clone size are from that table. Of approximately 120,000 clones listed, almost 80% are singletons. The record originates from a study of blood T cell repertoires in COVID-19. Turning to the study itself: Spain, Italy and the United States supplied samples that represented acute and convalescent COVID-19. Sample material is recorded as cDNA or gDNA derived from T cells, B-cell-depleted T cells, or PBMCs.

This receptor was identified in a human donor in a cohort sampled during active COVID-19. Source material: peripheral blood. The gene calls are TRBV7-2 and TRBJ2-5, with 11 bases that match TRBD2. Written as DNA, the CDR3 is TGTGCCAGCAGCGTTAGCGGGGGGGCCATGATGGAGACCCAGTACTTC. Its protein product is CASSVSGGAMMETQYF. The full variable domain, completed using reference TRBV7-2 and TRBJ2-5, is GAGVSQSPSNKVTEKGKDVELRCDPISGHTALYWYRQSLGQGLEFLIYFQGNSAPDKSGLPSDRFSAERTGGSVSTLTIQRTQQEDSAVYLCASSVSGGAMMETQYFGPGTRLLVL.